This T cell receptor beta chain is drawn from a study of T-cell reconstitution after alpha-beta-depleted transplantation in children. Trimming removed 7 bases at V and 4 bases at J, with 13 bases between. CDR1 and CDR2 from the germline V gene are DFQATT and SNEGSKA (reference sequence). The CDR3 is 12 residues long. A TCRbeta library incorporating unique molecular identifiers was prepared. TCRdb processed the PCR reads anew with MiXCR; each CDR3 protein has one entry. The sample includes over 550,000 distinct CDR3 sequences, more than 9% of them seen just once. This clonotype turned up a few times. Sequencing was performed on PBMCs from the stem cell graft donor, taken from the stem cell graft. The TCR sequence derives from a human donor who donated a stem cell graft to a child with acute myeloid leukemia. V gene TRBV20-1 combines with J gene TRBJ2-5; possible D gene TRBD1, 6 bases. CDR3 protein: CSVRGIGETQYF. CDR3 DNA sequence: TGCAGTGTGAGGGGGATAGGAGAGACCCAGTACTTC.